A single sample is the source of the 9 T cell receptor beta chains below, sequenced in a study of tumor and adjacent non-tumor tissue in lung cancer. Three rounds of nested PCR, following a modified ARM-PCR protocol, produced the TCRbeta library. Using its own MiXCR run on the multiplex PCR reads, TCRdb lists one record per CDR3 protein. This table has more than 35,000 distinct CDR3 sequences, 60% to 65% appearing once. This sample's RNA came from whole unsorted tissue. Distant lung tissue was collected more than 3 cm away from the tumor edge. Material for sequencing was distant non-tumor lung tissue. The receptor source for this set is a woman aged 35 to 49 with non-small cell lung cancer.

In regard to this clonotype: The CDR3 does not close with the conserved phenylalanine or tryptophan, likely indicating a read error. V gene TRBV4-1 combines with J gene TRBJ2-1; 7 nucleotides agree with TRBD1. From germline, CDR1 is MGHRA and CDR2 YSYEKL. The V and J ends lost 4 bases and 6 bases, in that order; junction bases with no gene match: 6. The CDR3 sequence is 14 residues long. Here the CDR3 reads CASSREGGGNEQFY. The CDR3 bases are TGCGCCAGCAGCCGAGAAGGGGGCGGCAATGAGCAGTTCTAC.

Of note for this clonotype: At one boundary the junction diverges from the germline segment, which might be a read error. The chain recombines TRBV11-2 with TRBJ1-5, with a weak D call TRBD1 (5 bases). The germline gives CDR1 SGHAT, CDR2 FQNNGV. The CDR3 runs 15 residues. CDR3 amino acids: CAGSFRGAPNQPQHF. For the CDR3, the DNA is TGTGCCGGCAGCTTCAGAGGGGCACCCAATCAGCCCCAGCATTTT.

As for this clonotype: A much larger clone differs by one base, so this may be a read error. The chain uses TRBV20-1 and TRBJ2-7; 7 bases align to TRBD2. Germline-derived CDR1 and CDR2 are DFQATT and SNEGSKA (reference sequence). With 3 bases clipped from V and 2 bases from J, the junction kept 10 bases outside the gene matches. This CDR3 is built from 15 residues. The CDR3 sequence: CSASPLAVEAYEQYF. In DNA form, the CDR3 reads TGCAGTGCTAGTCCCCTAGCGGTGGAGGCCTACGAGCAGTACTTC.

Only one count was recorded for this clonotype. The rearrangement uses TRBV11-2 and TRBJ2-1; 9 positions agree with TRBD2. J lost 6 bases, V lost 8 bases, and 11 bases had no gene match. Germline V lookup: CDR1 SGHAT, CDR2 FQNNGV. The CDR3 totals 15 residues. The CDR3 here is CASLGPLAGRNEQFF. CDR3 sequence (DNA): TGTGCCAGCTTAGGGCCGCTAGCGGGGCGCAATGAGCAGTTCTTC.

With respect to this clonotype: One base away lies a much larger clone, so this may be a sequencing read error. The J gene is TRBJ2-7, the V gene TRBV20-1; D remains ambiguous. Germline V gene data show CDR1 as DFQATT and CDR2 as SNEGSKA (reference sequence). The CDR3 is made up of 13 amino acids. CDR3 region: CSATPFGSYKQYF. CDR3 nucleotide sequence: TGCAGTGCTACCCCTTTTGGGTCCTACAAGCAGTACTTC.

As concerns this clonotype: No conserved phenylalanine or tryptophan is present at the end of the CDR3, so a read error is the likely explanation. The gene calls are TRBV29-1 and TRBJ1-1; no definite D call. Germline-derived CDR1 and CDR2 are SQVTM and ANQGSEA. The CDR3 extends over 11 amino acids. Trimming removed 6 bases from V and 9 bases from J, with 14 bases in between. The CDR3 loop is CSVGVALQAFY. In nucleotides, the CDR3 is TGCAGCGTCGGAGTCGCCTTACAAGCTTTCTAT.

The CDR3 here is CASSPEQGAYVQYF. DNA for the CDR3: TGTGCCAGCAGCCCCGAACAGGGGGCGTACGTGCAATACTTC. V usage is TRBV11-3 and J usage is TRBJ2-7; 9 bases map to TRBD1. Germline CDR1 is SGHNT and CDR2 is YENEEA. The CDR3 is made up of 14 amino acids. The trim removed 5 bases at V and 13 bases at J, leaving 15 bases unmatched.

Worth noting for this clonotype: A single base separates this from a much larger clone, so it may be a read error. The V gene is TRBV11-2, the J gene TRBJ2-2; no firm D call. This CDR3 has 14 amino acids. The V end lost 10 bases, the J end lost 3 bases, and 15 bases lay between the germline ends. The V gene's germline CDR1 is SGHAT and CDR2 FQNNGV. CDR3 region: CAIRWSLDTGELFF. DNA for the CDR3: TGTGCCATCCGCTGGTCCCTAGACACCGGGGAGCTGTTTTTT.

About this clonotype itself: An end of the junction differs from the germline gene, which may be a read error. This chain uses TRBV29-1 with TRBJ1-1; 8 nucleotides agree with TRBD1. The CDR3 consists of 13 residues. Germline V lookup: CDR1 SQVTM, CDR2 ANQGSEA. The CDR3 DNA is TGCAGGGCCGTGGGACAGGAGAACACTGAAACTTTCTTT. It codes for CRAVGQENTETFF.